These 16 T cell receptor beta chains were sequenced from one sample in a study of T cell clones after liver transplantation. The protocol was immunoSEQ multiplex PCR, while the TCRdb copy is restricted to in-frame clones and leaves out a portion. The sample includes under 15,000 clones, less than 85% of them seen just once. Source: CD8+ T cells from blood, taken at the 22-month timepoint. All receptors derive from a human patient who received a liver transplant. Part of the T cells may come from the graft donor.

This clone was counted a few times. The CDR3 protein is CASSGGQGDSGELFF. The CDR3 nucleotides read TGTGCCAGCAGTGGCGGACAGGGGGATTCCGGGGAGCTGTTTTTT. The V call is TRBV6-4, the J call TRBJ2-2; 10 nucleotides match TRBD1. V dropped 4 bases and J dropped 6; count of bases not matched to a gene: 5. CDR1 and CDR2 (germline): MRHNA, SNTAGT. The CDR3 runs to 15 residues.

The chain has TRBV9 and TRBJ2-5; no definite D call. The ends were cut back, 4 bases at V and 2 bases at J, with 12 bases in the middle. This CDR3 contains 14 residues. Germline lookup yields CDR1 SGDLS and CDR2 YYNGEE. The CDR3 here is CASSPPGNQETQYF. In nucleotides, the CDR3 is TGTGCCAGCAGCCCACCCGGAAATCAAGAGACCCAGTACTTC.

The V gene is TRBV5-6, the J gene TRBJ2-2, with TRBD1 matching over 7 bases. Germline-derived CDR1 and CDR2 are SGHDT and YYEEEE. Unmatched junction bases numbered 9, after V lost 4 bases and J lost 6 bases. The CDR3 spans 15 residues. This CDR3 is CASSPKGTAPGELFF. CDR3 bases: TGTGCCAGCAGCCCTAAGGGGACAGCGCCCGGGGAGCTGTTTTTT. The variable domain in full, with the rest retrieved from reference TRBV5-6 and TRBJ2-2, is DAGVTQSPTHLIKTRGQQVTLRCSPKSGHDTVSWYQQALGQGPQFIFQYYEEEERQRGNFPDRFSGHQFPNYSSELNVNALLLGDSALYLCASSPKGTAPGELFFGEGSRLTVL.

This clone appeared once. Here the CDR3 reads CASSLQDEQFF. Written as DNA, the CDR3 is TGTGCCAGCAGCTTACAAGATGAGCAGTTCTTC. This chain joins TRBV11-2 and TRBJ2-1; D is ambiguous. The CDR3 totals 11 residues. Per germline, CDR1 SGHAT and CDR2 FQNNGV. Between the trimmed V and J ends, which lost 2 bases and 8 bases, there was a span of 4 bases.

This chain uses TRBV5-5 with TRBJ2-7; D is uncertain. CDR3 size: 14 residues. Germline CDR1 SGHKS, CDR2 YYEKEE (reference sequence). The germline V and J ends were trimmed by 1 base and 3 bases, with 11 bases remaining between them. This CDR3 reads CASSLSDGFYEQYF. For the CDR3, the DNA is TGTGCCAGCAGCTTGTCAGACGGATTCTACGAGCAGTACTTC.

This chain links TRBV30 with TRBJ2-2, with TRBD1 matching 9 bases. This CDR3 comprises 16 residues. V was clipped by 4 bases and J by 7 bases; unmatched bases: 13. From germline, CDR1 is GTSNPN and CDR2 SVGIG (reference sequence). DNA for the CDR3: TGTGCCTGGATCCAGGCAGGGACAGGGTCTAGCGGGGAGCTGTTTTTT. This codes for CAWIQAGTGSSGELFF.

This clone has a handful of counts. V gene TRBV6-5 combines with J gene TRBJ1-5, with a weak D call TRBD1 (5 bases). The CDR3 runs 15 residues. Germline V lookup: CDR1 MNHEY, CDR2 SVGAGI. V lost 0 bases, J lost 7 bases, and 13 bases lay in between. The CDR3 loop reads CASSYSKAGSQPQHF. The CDR3 region has the DNA TGTGCCAGCAGTTACTCGAAGGCAGGGAGCCAGCCCCAGCATTTT.

In DNA form, the CDR3 reads TGTGCCAGCAGTTTGTGGGCGAGCAATGAGCAGTTCTTC. Translated, it gives CASSLWASNEQFF. V is TRBV27 and J is TRBJ2-1, with D unclear. The CDR3 spans 13 residues. Looked up from germline, CDR1 is MNHEY and CDR2 is SMNVEV (reference sequence). Trimming shortened V by 3 bases and J by 6 bases, and 9 bases separated the two germline ends.

The chain has TRBV5-5 and TRBJ2-7; D is perhaps TRBD1 or TRBD2 (5 bases each). There are 13 residues in the CDR3. Between the trimmed V and J ends, which lost 4 bases and 1 base, there was a span of 9 bases. CDR1 is SGHKS and CDR2 is YYEKEE in the germline V gene (reference sequence). This chain's CDR3 is CASSRGVSYEQYF. CDR3 bases: TGTGCCAGCAGCAGAGGGGTATCCTACGAGCAGTACTTC.

The gene calls are TRBV7-9 and TRBJ2-1, with 7 positions matching TRBD2. CDR1 and CDR2 from the germline V gene are SEHNR and FQNEAQ (reference sequence). The CDR3 length is 15 residues. With 7 bases clipped from V and 4 bases from J, the junction kept 10 bases outside the gene matches. As DNA, the CDR3 is TGTGCCAGCACCCCCGCGGGGGAACCTTACAATGAGCAGTTCTTC. Translating gives CASTPAGEPYNEQFF. The complete variable domain, with remaining parts taken from reference TRBV7-9 and TRBJ2-1, reads DTGVSQNPRHKITKRGQNVTFRCDPISEHNRLYWYRQTLGQGPEFLTYFQNEAQLEKSRLLSDRFSAERPKGSFSTLEIQRTEQGDSAMYLCASTPAGEPYNEQFFGPGTRLTVL.

The table lists this clone with a few counts. The V call is TRBV19, the J call TRBJ2-7; the D gene could be TRBD1 or TRBD2 (5 bases each). With 5 bases removed from V and 3 bases from J, the gap between germline ends came to 14 bases. The germline V gene encodes CDR1 LNHDA and CDR2 SQIVND (reference sequence). The length of the CDR3 is 14 residues. CDR3 amino acids: CASSLGTSSYEQYF. The CDR3 nucleotides read TGTGCCAGTAGTCTCGGGACCTCAAGCTACGAGCAGTACTTC.

The chain links TRBV6-6 to TRBJ1-1; 10 bases agree with TRBD1. The CDR3 has 14 residues. V lost 5 bases, J lost 5 bases, and 5 bases stayed unmatched. Germline CDR1 reads MNHNY; CDR2 reads SVGAGI (reference sequence). The CDR3 DNA follows: TGTGCCAGCAGTCCGGGACAGGGGCCAACTGAAGCTTTCTTT. It is translated as CASSPGQGPTEAFF.

The chain combines TRBV7-9 with TRBJ2-7, with D uncertain. The CDR3 is 13 residues long. The V and J ends lost 1 base and 4 bases respectively, with 8 bases between them. CDR1 SEHNR and CDR2 FQNEAQ come from the germline V gene (reference sequence). The CDR3 loop reads CASSLESGYEQYF. Written as DNA, the CDR3 is TGTGCCAGCAGCTTAGAATCCGGGTACGAGCAGTACTTC.

CDR3 loop: CASSATRRMNTEAFF. For the CDR3, the DNA is TGTGCCAGCAGCGCGACACGGAGGATGAACACTGAAGCTTTCTTT. The chain joins TRBV9 to TRBJ1-1; no definite D call. Trimming pared 3 bases from V and 0 bases from J, leaving 12 bases between. The germline CDR1 and CDR2 sequences are SGDLS and YYNGEE. The CDR3 runs 15 residues.

This chain links TRBV4-1 with TRBJ2-7; D not resolved. CDR1 and CDR2 (germline): MGHRA, YSYEKL. Trimming left V 4 bases short and J 1 base short, with 8 bases between. The CDR3 sequence is 13 residues long. CDR3: CASSPSLSYEQYF. CDR3 coding DNA: TGCGCCAGCAGCCCCTCATTGTCCTACGAGCAGTACTTC.

The count of this clone is one. This CDR3 is CASRAAGRETQYF. In nucleotides, the CDR3 is TGTGCCAGCAGGGCAGCCGGGCGGGAGACCCAGTACTTC. This chain links TRBV11-2 with TRBJ2-5, with D unclear. Germline V lookup: CDR1 SGHAT, CDR2 FQNNGV. The V and J ends lost 6 bases and 5 bases respectively, with 13 bases between them. The CDR3 loop spans 13 amino acids.